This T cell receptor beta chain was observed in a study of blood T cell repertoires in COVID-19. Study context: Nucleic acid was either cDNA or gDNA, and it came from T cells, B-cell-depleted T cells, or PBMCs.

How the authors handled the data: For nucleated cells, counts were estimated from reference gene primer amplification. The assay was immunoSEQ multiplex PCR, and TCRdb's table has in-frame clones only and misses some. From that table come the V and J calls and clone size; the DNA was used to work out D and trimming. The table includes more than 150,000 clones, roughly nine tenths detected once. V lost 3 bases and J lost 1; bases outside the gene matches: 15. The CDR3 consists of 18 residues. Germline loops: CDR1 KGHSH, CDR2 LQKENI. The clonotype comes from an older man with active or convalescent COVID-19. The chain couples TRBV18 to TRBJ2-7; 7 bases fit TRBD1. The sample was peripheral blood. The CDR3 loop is CASSPPRTGASGSYEQYF. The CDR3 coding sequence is TGTGCCAGCTCACCGCCCAGGACAGGCGCGTCGGGGTCCTACGAGCAGTACTTC.